The 27 T cell receptor beta chains listed next were all sequenced from one sample in a study of identifying expanded T cells in peripheral blood. Method: immunoSEQ multiplex PCR; TCRdb's copy keeps in-frame clones and lacks some. This table holds about 86,000 clones, around 84% found once. Sample: blood. The receptors come from a person between 18 and 75 years old in good health.

This sequence joins TRBV5-1 and TRBJ2-1, with TRBD1 identical over 9 bases. The CDR3 consists of 18 residues. The ends lost 5 bases at V and 8 bases at J; junction bases unmatched: 20. Germline V lookup: CDR1 SGHRS, CDR2 YFSETQ. The CDR3 region is CASSTSLVPGQGPDEQFF. The CDR3 DNA follows: TGCGCCAGCAGTACTTCCCTAGTCCCGGGACAGGGACCAGATGAGCAGTTCTTC.

V gene TRBV30 combines with J gene TRBJ2-7; 9 bases agree with TRBD1. J gave up 1 base and V 3 bases, and 4 bases lay outside the gene matches. Per the germline V gene, CDR1 is GTSNPN and CDR2 is SVGIG (reference sequence). The CDR3 is made up of 14 amino acids. CDR3 loop: CAWRKGQGSYEQYF. CDR3 nucleotides: TGTGCCTGGAGAAAGGGACAGGGATCCTACGAGCAGTACTTC.

The chain is built from TRBV6-6 and TRBJ1-5; 9 positions match TRBD1. The V gene end was trimmed by 4 bases and the J gene end by 8 bases; junction bases not matched to a gene: 9. The CDR3 consists of 15 residues. The germline CDR1 and CDR2 sequences are MNHNY and SVGAGI (reference sequence). This chain's CDR3 is CASSLIQGAGEPQHF. The CDR3 DNA reads TGTGCCAGCAGTTTAATACAGGGGGCCGGGGAGCCCCAGCATTTT.

This chain uses TRBV30 with TRBJ2-7; the match to TRBD1 covers 9 bases. The CDR3 loop spans 16 amino acids. Germline trimming cut 1 base from V and 0 bases from J; bases unmatched to any gene: 7. Germline V gives CDR1 GTSNPN, CDR2 SVGIG (reference sequence). The CDR3 nucleotides read TGTGCCTGGAGTGGGGGGTGGACAGGGGACTCCTACGAGCAGTACTTC. It translates to CAWSGGWTGDSYEQYF.

The chain couples TRBV11-2 to TRBJ2-2, with 9 bases fitting TRBD2. V gave up 8 bases and J gave up 1 base; unmatched junction bases: 14. The CDR3 has 18 amino acids. The germline CDR1 and CDR2 sequences are SGHAT and FQNNGV. DNA for the CDR3: TGTGCCAGCCGGGGGCTAGCGGGGCCCAAAAGGAACACCGGGGAGCTGTTTTTT. Amino acid sequence: CASRGLAGPKRNTGELFF.

The chain joins TRBV7-7 to TRBJ2-2; a weak D match, TRBD1 (6 bases). The germline V and J ends were trimmed by 4 bases and 1 base, with 10 bases remaining between them. Germline V gene sequence: CDR1 SSHAT, CDR2 FNYEAQ (reference sequence). The CDR3 contains 15 residues. CDR3 loop: CASSSGTLNTGELFF. CDR3 bases: TGTGCCAGCAGCTCCGGGACATTGAACACCGGGGAGCTGTTTTTT.

CDR3 bases: TGTGCCAGCAGCCCGCGTCCCCTGACAGGGGATCGCGGCTACACCTTC. It is translated as CASSPRPLTGDRGYTF. The chain recombines TRBV5-6 with TRBJ1-2; 8 bases are a match to TRBD1. Germline V gene data show CDR1 as SGHDT and CDR2 as YYEEEE. V trimming: 4 bases; J trimming: 8 bases; junction bases outside the gene matches: 16. The CDR3 runs to 16 residues.

This chain joins TRBV10-1 and TRBJ2-7, with 7 positions matching TRBD1. Germline assignment: CDR1 WNHNN and CDR2 SYGVQD (reference sequence). The V gene end was trimmed by 5 bases and the J gene end by 5 bases; junction bases not matched to a gene: 6. The CDR3 runs 13 residues. CDR3 DNA: TGCGCCAGCAGTAAGGACAGGTCGGACGAGCAGTACTTC. This gives the protein CASSKDRSDEQYF.

The gene calls are TRBV13 and TRBJ1-3; possibly TRBD1 for D (6 bases). With 0 bases removed from V and 3 bases from J, the gap between germline ends came to 9 bases. This CDR3 is built from 15 residues. Germline V gene data show CDR1 as PRHDT and CDR2 as FYEKMQ (reference sequence). CDR3 protein: CASSLGTGRGNTIYF. For the CDR3, the DNA is TGTGCCAGCAGCTTAGGGACAGGACGTGGAAACACCATATATTTT.

The chain has TRBV19 and TRBJ1-3; no clear D. Trimming left V 3 bases short and J 0 bases short, with 12 bases between. The CDR3 is 16 amino acids. Germline V CDR1 and CDR2: LNHDA, SQIVND (reference sequence). The CDR3 loop reads CASSIELADSGNTIYF. The CDR3 nucleotides read TGTGCCAGTAGTATTGAATTGGCAGACTCTGGAAACACCATATATTTT.

This clone was recorded only once. The chain employs TRBV5-5 and TRBJ1-1, with 8 bases lining up with TRBD1. The CDR3 is 16 amino acids. Per germline, CDR1 SGHKS and CDR2 YYEKEE (reference sequence). V shed 3 bases and J 1 base; nucleotides not matched to a gene: 8. CDR3 sequence: CASSSQGAGPNTEAFF. CDR3 nucleotides: TGTGCCAGCAGCTCTCAGGGGGCGGGACCGAACACTGAAGCTTTCTTT.

In its sample, this clone was seen once. The rearrangement uses TRBV6-5 and TRBJ2-7, with D tentatively TRBD1 or TRBD2 (5 bases each). Germline CDR1 and CDR2: MNHEY and SVGAGI. This CDR3 has 13 amino acids. Trimming shortened V by 6 bases and J by 5 bases, and 14 bases separated the two germline ends. For the CDR3, the DNA is TGTGCCAGCAGAAAACGGGGCAGGGACGAGCAGTACTTC. Amino acid sequence: CASRKRGRDEQYF.

This chain uses TRBV11-2 with TRBJ2-3; 8 positions match TRBD1. Germline-derived CDR1 and CDR2 are SGHAT and FQNNGV. CDR3 length: 14 amino acids. The V and J ends lost 6 bases and 2 bases, in that order; junction bases with no gene match: 4. CDR3 amino acids: CASSGQGNTDTQYF. Here the CDR3 DNA reads TGTGCCAGCAGTGGACAGGGAAACACAGATACGCAGTATTTT.

The chain couples TRBV7-9 to TRBJ2-7; TRBD1 agrees at 9 bases. Germline lookup yields CDR1 SEHNR and CDR2 FQNEAQ (reference sequence). J gave up 6 bases and V 11 bases, and 8 bases lay outside the gene matches. The CDR3 contains 12 residues. DNA for the CDR3: TGTGCCGTAGGGGACAGGGCGACCGAGCAGTACTTC. Translation: CAVGDRATEQYF.

The V and J genes are TRBV5-1 and TRBJ2-3; D not resolved. Germline CDR1 and CDR2: SGHRS and YFSETQ. V was clipped by 0 bases and J by 0 bases, with 14 bases between them. CDR3 size: 17 residues. CDR3 in amino acids: CASSLGVARVSTDTQYF. As DNA, the CDR3 is TGCGCCAGCAGCTTGGGCGTCGCCCGGGTGAGCACAGATACGCAGTATTTT.

The chain is built from TRBV19 and TRBJ2-1, with TRBD2 identical over 12 bases. V lost 6 bases and J lost 7; bases outside the gene matches: 13. The length of the CDR3 is 17 residues. Germline-derived CDR1 and CDR2 are LNHDA and SQIVND (reference sequence). This chain's CDR3 is CASRTYPGTSGWNEQFF. The DNA for the CDR3 is TGTGCCAGTAGAACCTACCCCGGGACTAGCGGGTGGAATGAGCAGTTCTTC.

This chain uses TRBV5-1 with TRBJ2-1; D is unresolved. V was shortened by 5 bases and J by 6 bases, with 9 bases between the two germline ends. CDR1 is SGHRS and CDR2 is YFSETQ in the germline V gene. The CDR3 totals 12 residues. Written as DNA, the CDR3 is TGCGCCAGCAGGGGCGCATTCAATGAGCAGTTCTTC. This codes for CASRGAFNEQFF.

The table lists this clone with a count of one. The chain combines TRBV2 with TRBJ2-1, with D unresolved. The germline V and J ends were trimmed by 4 bases and 7 bases, with 26 bases remaining between them. The CDR3 has 18 amino acids. The germline gives CDR1 SNHLY, CDR2 FYNNEI. The CDR3: CASSGSVILEKDENEQFF. CDR3 nucleotides: TGTGCCAGCAGTGGGTCGGTTATTTTGGAAAAGGACGAAAATGAGCAGTTCTTC. The full variable domain, rest sourced from reference TRBV2 and TRBJ2-1, is EPEVTQTPSHQVTQMGQEVILRCVPISNHLYFYWYRQILGQKVEFLVSFYNNEISEKSEIFDDQFSVERPDGSNFTLKIRSTKLEDSAMYFCASSGSVILEKDENEQFFGPGTRLTVL.

The chain links TRBV2 to TRBJ1-4, with no clear D. The length of the CDR3 is 13 residues. Germline values: CDR1 SNHLY, CDR2 FYNNEI. V was shortened by 6 bases and J by 7 bases, with 12 bases between the two germline ends. The CDR3 sequence is CASSLRWGEKLFF. The CDR3 DNA reads as TGTGCCAGCAGCCTCCGTTGGGGTGAAAAACTGTTTTTT.

The chain carries TRBV5-8 and TRBJ1-3; D unclear. Germline values: CDR1 SGHTS, CDR2 YDEGEE. There are 15 residues in the CDR3. Trimming cost V 2 bases and J 1 base, with 10 bases left between them. CDR3 sequence (DNA): TGTGCCAGCAGCTTAGAAGGGAGATCTGGAAACACCATATATTTT. Its protein is CASSLEGRSGNTIYF.

This chain joins TRBV7-2 and TRBJ2-3; D might be TRBD1 (5 bases). Trimming took 3 bases from V and 0 from J, leaving 7 bases between them. In germline, CDR1 is SGHTA, CDR2 FQGNSA. The CDR3 runs to 14 residues. The CDR3: CASSFRQSTDTQYF. The CDR3 nucleotides read TGTGCCAGCAGCTTTAGACAGAGCACAGATACGCAGTATTTT.

This CDR3 is CASSLRMAGANVLTF. As DNA, the CDR3 is TGTGCCAGCAGCCTTAGAATGGCTGGGGCCAACGTCCTGACTTTC. V gene TRBV28 combines with J gene TRBJ2-6; no clear D gene. CDR1 and CDR2 from the germline V gene are MDHEN and SYDVKM. V gave up 6 bases and J gave up 2 bases, with 11 bases separating them. This CDR3 comprises 15 residues.

This clone is a singleton in its sample. The V and J genes are TRBV2 and TRBJ2-1; 8 nucleotides line up with TRBD1. The V and J ends lost 1 base and 5 bases, in that order; junction bases with no gene match: 1. The CDR3 totals 14 residues. CDR1 and CDR2 from the germline V gene are SNHLY and FYNNEI. The CDR3 DNA reads TGTGCCAGCAGTGAAGGACAGGGGCACAATGAGCAGTTCTTC. It translates to CASSEGQGHNEQFF.

V usage is TRBV5-4 and J usage is TRBJ2-7; D perhaps matches TRBD1 (6 bases). Trimming removed 4 bases from V and 4 bases from J, with 6 bases in between. CDR1 is SGHNT, CDR2 YYREEE, per germline (reference sequence). The CDR3 runs 11 residues. The CDR3 here is CASSGQYEQYF. CDR3 sequence (DNA): TGTGCCAGCAGCGGACAGTACGAGCAGTACTTC.

This clone was seen a few times. This rearrangement joins TRBV2 to TRBJ1-1; D is possibly TRBD1 (5 bases). The CDR3 loop spans 13 amino acids. The ends were cut back, 8 bases at V and 0 bases at J, with 10 bases in the middle. Per germline, CDR1 SNHLY and CDR2 FYNNEI. CDR3 in amino acids: CASPGPMNTEAFF. CDR3 DNA sequence: TGTGCCAGCCCAGGGCCGATGAACACTGAAGCTTTCTTT.

The chain joins TRBV18 to TRBJ1-1, with D uncertain. This CDR3 spans 13 amino acids. Germline V gene data show CDR1 as KGHSH and CDR2 as LQKENI. The V end lost 3 bases, the J end lost 8 bases, and 13 bases lay between the germline ends. In DNA, the CDR3 is TGTGCCAGCTCACCTCTTGAGGATGCCGAAGCTTTCTTT. This codes for CASSPLEDAEAFF.

The rearrangement joins TRBV6-5 to TRBJ1-1, with D unresolved. The CDR3 length is 13 residues. V was shortened by 2 bases and J by 3 bases, with 7 bases between the two germline ends. Germline CDR1 and CDR2: MNHEY and SVGAGI. CDR3 bases: TGTGCCAGCAGTTACACGGGTGACACTGAAGCTTTCTTT. It specifies CASSYTGDTEAFF.